This T cell receptor beta chain derives from a study of T cells in Graves' hyperthyroidism and ophthalmopathy. General study points: Researchers found most expanded thyroid clonotypes above 0.001 in blood as well.

This clonotype was seen ten or more times. Its antigen is as yet unknown. RNA transcripts served as the template for amplifying TCR beta CDR3 regions. When the TCR CDR3 underwent first-round RT-PCR, the HTBI primer set was used. Each CDR3 protein gets one entry after TCRdb re-called the multiplex PCR reads with MiXCR. The table lists about 130,000 distinct CDR3 sequences, over 20% of them singletons, with about two thirds in the top ten. This sequence originates from a woman aged 45-65 years with Graves' hyperthyroidism that later progressed to Graves' ophthalmopathy. Sequenced sample: blood.

The CDR3 region is CSARGVGYGNTIYF. CDR3 coding DNA: TGCAGTGCTAGGGGTGTCGGGTACGGAAACACCATATATTTT. The rearrangement joins TRBV20-1 to TRBJ1-3, with no clear D. Trimming stripped 3 bases from V and 4 bases from J, with 13 bases between. CDR3 length equals 14 residues. CDR1 and CDR2 (germline): DFQATT, SNEGSKA (reference sequence).